This is a list of T cell receptor beta chains from one sample in a study of blood T cells in healthy people across ages. TCRdb used MiXCR to reprocess the 5' RACE reads, holding one entry per CDR3 protein. The sample includes over 1,200,000 distinct CDR3 sequences, around 59% seen only once; the top ten take over 5.5%. Sequenced material: blood. These receptors were taken from a man aged 18 to 29 in good health. Both conserved end residues are part of each CDR3. A D gene is named only where the DNA matches it firmly. Some rows mark clone size as missing; the rest say once, few, many or name a class of expanded clone.

TRBJ2-1 TRBV7-2 TRBD2 NA TGTGCCAGCAGCTTACTGCAGGGGACTAGCGGGCAGAATGAGCAGTTCTTC CASSLLQGTSGQNEQFF
TRBJ2-5 TRBV6-2/TRBV6-3 TRBD2 NA TGTGCCAGCAGTTACTCCCCGGACAAGCTAGCGGGAGGGCCCCTACAAGAGACCCAGTACTTC CASSYSPDKLAGGPLQETQYF
TRBJ2-3 TRBV10-1 TRBD1 few TGCGCCAGCAGTGATAGGACAGGGGGCACAGATACGCAGTATTTT CASSDRTGGTDTQYF
TRBJ2-3 TRBV15 NA NA TGTGCCACCTATCATGAAAATACGCAGTATTTT CATYHENTQYF
TRBJ2-5 TRBV6-5 TRBD2 NA TGTGCCAGCAGTTACTCGGCCGGGGGGGCCTTAGAGACCCAGTACTTC CASSYSAGGALETQYF
TRBJ1-4 TRBV3-1 TRBD1 NA TGTGCCAGCAGCCCGACAGGGCTCTTCTTGGCTCTTAATGAAAAACTGTTTTTT CASSPTGLFLALNEKLFF
TRBJ1-5 TRBV7-6 NA NA TGTGCCAGCAGCTTAGAAGGGGCTCTGAATCAGCCCCAGCATTTT CASSLEGALNQPQHF
TRBJ2-7 TRBV29-1 TRBD2 NA TGCAGCGTTGAGGGAGGGGACTCCCATGAAGCCCAGTACTTC CSVEGGDSHEAQYF
TRBJ2-7 TRBV7-8 NA few TGTGCCAGCAGCTCTAACGGCTACGAGCAGTACTTC CASSSNGYEQYF
TRBJ2-5 TRBV20-1 TRBD2 NA TGCAGTGCTAGAGACCCGGGACTAGCCAACCAAGAGACCCAGTACTTC CSARDPGLANQETQYF
TRBJ2-1 TRBV6-5 NA NA TGTGCCAGCAGCAGTATGGCTCATGGCGGTGGTGAGCAGTTCTTC CASSSMAHGGGEQFF
TRBJ2-3 TRBV10-3 TRBD2 NA TGTGCCATCAGCTATAGCGGGAGTGCAGATACGCAGTATTTT CAISYSGSADTQYF
TRBJ2-5 TRBV28 NA NA TGTGCCAGCAGCCTTTTCGAGGGGTCAGAGACCCAGTACTTC CASSLFEGSETQYF
TRBJ2-5 TRBV7-6 TRBD2 NA TGTGCCAGCAACGAACTCGGGGGAACTAGCGGTCAAGAGACCCAGTACTTC CASNELGGTSGQETQYF
TRBJ2-1 TRBV27 NA NA TGTGCCAGCAGTTTAGACGGGATAAACAATGAGCAGTTCTTC CASSLDGINNEQFF
TRBJ1-4 TRBV3-1 NA NA TGTGCCAGCTGGGGAGACAATGAAAAACTGTTTTTT CASWGDNEKLFF
TRBJ2-5 TRBV5-4 NA NA TGTGCCAGCAGCCAGCCTACTGGTATGGAGACCCAGTACTTC CASSQPTGMETQYF
TRBJ1-5 TRBV27 NA NA TGTGCCAGCAGTTTATTGGGAGGGGAACAGCCCCAGCATTTT CASSLLGGEQPQHF
TRBJ2-7 TRBV29-1 TRBD2 few TGCAGCGTCTCCGGGGGGGTGACTAGCGGATACGAGCAGTACTTC CSVSGGVTSGYEQYF
TRBJ2-7 TRBV20-1 NA NA TGCAGTGCTAGCCCGGAGGGGTTATACTACGAGCAGTACTTC CSASPEGLYYEQYF
TRBJ1-1 TRBV6-2/TRBV6-3 NA NA TGTGCCAGCAGTACGCCACAGGGCCCCGAAGCTTTCTTT CASSTPQGPEAFF
TRBJ1-4 TRBV20-1 TRBD1 few TGCAGTGCTAGAGATACGACAGGGGGCGAAGAAAAACTGTTTTTT CSARDTTGGEEKLFF
TRBJ2-7 TRBV12-3/TRBV12-4 NA NA TGTGCCAGCAGAGACCCCATCTTGAACGAGCAGTACTTC CASRDPILNEQYF
TRBJ2-2 TRBV2 TRBD2 once TGTGCCAGCAGTGCCAGCGGGGGGGCCTACACCGGGGAGCTGTTTTTT CASSASGGAYTGELFF
TRBJ2-4 TRBV6-1 NA few TGTGCCAGCAGTCTCCTAGCTTACCAAAACATTCAGTACTTC CASSLLAYQNIQYF
TRBJ1-5 TRBV24-1 NA NA TGTGCCACCAGTGAACGGAGTAGCAATCAGCCCCAGCATTTT CATSERSSNQPQHF
TRBJ2-7 TRBV20-1 TRBD2 few TGCAGTGCTAGCGTTAGCGGGCACAACTCCTACGAGCAGTACTTC CSASVSGHNSYEQYF
TRBJ2-1 TRBV4-1 NA NA TGCGCCAGCAGCCAAGGGTACGCATACAATGAGCAGTTCTTC CASSQGYAYNEQFF
TRBJ1-4 TRBV20-1 NA NA TGCAGTGCCCCGGGGGGGCGGGCAACTAATGAAAAACTGTTTTTT CSAPGGRATNEKLFF
TRBJ2-1 TRBV28 NA NA TGTGCCAGCAGTCGACCTTATAATGAGCAGTTCTTC CASSRPYNEQFF
TRBJ2-7 TRBV7-2 NA few TGTGCCAGCAGCTCAAGGTTACCGCTAGCCTACGAGCAGTACTTC CASSSRLPLAYEQYF
TRBJ1-2 TRBV29-1 NA NA TGCAGCGTTGTTAGGGGGGACTATGGCTACACCTTC CSVVRGDYGYTF
TRBJ2-5 TRBV4-2 NA NA TGTGCCAGCAGTCGAACCATCAATGGGGAGACCCAGTACTTC CASSRTINGETQYF
TRBJ2-5 TRBV20-1 TRBD1 NA TGCAGTGCTAGAGACTCCCGGAGGGCCTCAGGAACAGGGGGATCTCAGTACTTC CSARDSRRASGTGGSQYF
TRBJ2-7 TRBV20-1 NA NA TGCAGTGCTAGCCGTGGCTCCTACGAGCAGTACTTC CSASRGSYEQYF
TRBJ2-7 TRBV6-5 NA many TGTGCCAGCAGTTACTCGCGGACCTACGAGCAGTACTTC CASSYSRTYEQYF
TRBJ2-7 TRBV7-2 TRBD1 NA TGTGCCAGCAGCTGGACAGGGGAAGCCGAGCAGTACTTC CASSWTGEAEQYF
TRBJ1-2 TRBV9 TRBD1 NA TGTGCCAGCAGCGGCCGGGACAGAGAGCATGGCTACACCTTC CASSGRDREHGYTF
TRBJ2-7 TRBV29-1 TRBD2 NA TGCAGCGTTGATGGGACTAGCGGACCCAATGAGCAGTACTTC CSVDGTSGPNEQYF
TRBJ1-5 TRBV18 NA few TGTGCCAGCTCACCCGAGCCGACAGGACAGCTAAACAATCAGCCCCAGCATTTT CASSPEPTGQLNNQPQHF
TRBJ2-7 TRBV29-1 TRBD1 NA TGCAGCGTTGAAGACCGAGACAGGGGAGGCTACGAGCAGTACTTC CSVEDRDRGGYEQYF
TRBJ1-2 TRBV20-1 NA NA TGCAGTGCTAGACATTCCGGGACGTGTGACTACACCTTC CSARHSGTCDYTF
TRBJ2-3 TRBV5-5 NA NA TGTGCCAGCAGCGCGACCCCCGGGACCCACACAGATACGCAGTATTTT CASSATPGTHTDTQYF
TRBJ1-5 TRBV15 TRBD1 NA TGTGCCGCCAGCAGAGATACCGGACAGGGGCAGCCCCAGCATTTT CAASRDTGQGQPQHF
TRBJ2-1 TRBV12-5 NA NA TGTGCTAGTGGCTTGCGTGGTGAGCAGTTCTTC CASGLRGEQFF
TRBJ2-7 TRBV28 TRBD2 few TGTGCCAGCAGTTTTACCCCGGGGGGGTTCTCCTACGAGCAGTACTTC CASSFTPGGFSYEQYF
TRBJ2-7 TRBV13 NA NA TGTGCCAGCAGCTTACTGGAAGAGACCTACGAGCAGTACTTC CASSLLEETYEQYF
TRBJ1-6 TRBV3-1 NA NA TGTGCCAGCAGCCGGACAGAAACACCCCTCCACTTT CASSRTETPLHF
TRBJ2-1 TRBV4-2 TRBD2 few TGTGCCAGCAGCCAAGCGACTAGCGGGAGGTCCAATGAGCAGTTCTTC CASSQATSGRSNEQFF